The 18 T cell receptor beta chains presented below share a single source sample, sequenced in a study of shared clonotypes between healthy human individuals. CD45RO negativity and positive selection for CCR7 defined naive CD8 cells, a population that excluded terminally differentiated effector memory CD45RA+ cells. Assay: immunoSEQ multiplex PCR; the TCRdb copy retains only in-frame clones and omits some. The sample has about 2,200,000 clones, 85% to 95% seen once; the top ten hold around 1.7%. The sample comprised naive CD8+ T cells from PBMCs. The receptors originated from a man younger than 30 in good health. Some clones in this sample may be carry-over from other donors' samples.

The chain has TRBV5-8 and TRBJ2-1; D unclear. Per the germline V gene, CDR1 is SGHTS and CDR2 is YDEGEE. The CDR3 sequence is 15 residues long. V was shortened by 0 bases and J by 4 bases, with 11 bases between the two germline ends. CDR3 residues: CASSLAGYAYNEQFF. The CDR3 DNA sequence: TGTGCCAGCAGCTTGGCGGGTTATGCTTACAATGAGCAGTTCTTC.

The chain joins TRBV15 to TRBJ2-7; 9 nucleotides agree with TRBD1. Germline V gene sequence: CDR1 LNHNV, CDR2 YYDKDF (reference sequence). The CDR3 extends over 15 amino acids. V lost 5 bases, J lost 0 bases, and 5 bases stayed unmatched. The CDR3 DNA follows: TGTGCCACCAGCCCCGGGACAGGGAGCTCCTACGAGCAGTACTTC. It encodes CATSPGTGSSYEQYF.

V gene TRBV27 combines with J gene TRBJ2-7; D unclear. V was shortened by 8 bases and J by 1 base, with 12 bases between the two germline ends. The germline CDR1 and CDR2 sequences are MNHEY and SMNVEV (reference sequence). CDR3 size: 13 residues. CDR3 residues: CASANGRSYEQYF. The CDR3 DNA reads TGTGCCAGCGCAAATGGACGGTCCTACGAGCAGTACTTC.

V gene TRBV11-3 combines with J gene TRBJ2-7; TRBD2 matches 8 bases. Per the germline V gene, CDR1 is SGHNT and CDR2 is YENEEA. This CDR3 spans 14 amino acids. J gave up 3 bases and V 5 bases, and 6 bases lay outside the gene matches. CDR3: CASSLTSGYYEQYF. CDR3 sequence (DNA): TGTGCCAGCAGCCTAACTAGCGGATACTACGAGCAGTACTTC.

The table lists this clone with a count of one. The chain couples TRBV7-2 to TRBJ1-2; 8 nucleotides align to TRBD1. Germline CDR1 SGHTA, CDR2 FQGNSA. The junction had 15 bases not matched to a gene; V was cut back by 4 bases and J by 5 bases. The CDR3 totals 17 residues. The CDR3 region is CASSSPTWDRRPYGYTF. Here the CDR3 DNA reads TGTGCCAGCAGCTCACCCACCTGGGACAGGAGGCCGTATGGCTACACCTTC.

The chain has TRBV4-3 and TRBJ2-5, with 11 bases that match TRBD2. Germline assignment: CDR1 LGHNA and CDR2 YSLEER. Trimming removed 2 bases from V and 4 bases from J; junction bases left unmatched: 3. This CDR3 spans 15 amino acids. Written as DNA, the CDR3 is TGCGCCAGCAGCCAAACACTAGCGGGAGCAGAGACCCAGTACTTC. Its translation is CASSQTLAGAETQYF.

The chain combines TRBV9 with TRBJ2-7, with D hard to call. The CDR3 loop spans 16 amino acids. CDR1 is SGDLS and CDR2 is YYNGEE in the germline V gene. V was cut by 4 bases and J by 0 bases, with 17 bases left in between. The DNA for the CDR3 is TGTGCCAGCAGCTCATTCTGGACGGACGCCTCCTACGAGCAGTACTTC. Protein product: CASSSFWTDASYEQYF.

This chain connects TRBV6-1 to TRBJ2-5, with D perhaps TRBD1 (6 bases). The V gene lost 1 base and the J gene lost 1 base, with 13 bases spanning the gap. This CDR3 comprises 16 residues. The germline V gene has CDR1 MNHNS and CDR2 SASEGT. CDR3 DNA sequence: TGTGCCAGCAGTGAAGGGGGGCACACGATCCAAGAGACCCAGTACTTC. Amino acids: CASSEGGHTIQETQYF.

Note on this clone: This CDR3 is also generated by other DNA sequences in the sample. The chain carries TRBV7-6 and TRBJ2-1, with 8 bases aligning to TRBD2. V shed 4 bases and J 0 bases; nucleotides not matched to a gene: 2. This CDR3 is 15 amino acids long. Per the germline V gene, CDR1 is SGHVS and CDR2 is FNYEAQ. CDR3 in DNA: TGTGCCAGCAGCTCCGGACTAGCCTCCTACAATGAGCAGTTCTTC. This encodes CASSSGLASYNEQFF.

V is TRBV11-2 and J is TRBJ1-3; the D gene is possibly TRBD1 (5 bases). Between the trimmed V and J ends, which lost 5 bases and 0 bases, there was a span of 17 bases. The length of the CDR3 is 17 residues. CDR1 is SGHAT, CDR2 FQNNGV, per germline. The CDR3 DNA reads as TGTGCCAGCAGCCACCCCCGGGGGGAAAGCTCTGGAAACACCATATATTTT. Encoded protein: CASSHPRGESSGNTIYF.

This chain links TRBV7-1 with TRBJ1-4; tentative D call: TRBD1 (5 bases). TRBV7-1 is reported as an ORF; its role is uncertain. Trimming took 3 bases from V and 6 from J, leaving 41 bases between them. The CDR3 covers 24 residues. The CDR3 DNA reads as TGTGCCAGCAGCTCCCCACGGGACGAGGAGTTCGATAGGGCCCTATCAGATCCCCATGAAAAACTGTTTTTT. This sequence encodes CASSSPRDEEFDRALSDPHEKLFF.

The chain employs TRBV6-5 and TRBJ2-7; TRBD2 aligns across 7 bases. The length of the CDR3 is 14 residues. With 4 bases clipped from V and 3 bases from J, the junction kept 6 bases outside the gene matches. CDR1 is MNHEY, CDR2 SVGAGI, per germline. CDR3 sequence (DNA): TGTGCCAGCAGTTCACGGGAGGAATTCTACGAGCAGTACTTC. It codes for CASSSREEFYEQYF.

The chain links TRBV28 to TRBJ1-4; TRBD1 aligns across 7 bases. The germline CDR1 and CDR2 sequences are MDHEN and SYDVKM. The CDR3 spans 14 residues. J was trimmed by 7 bases and V by 3 bases; bases with no gene match: 5. The CDR3 loop reads CASSLTGMGEKLFF. Here the CDR3 DNA reads TGTGCCAGCAGTTTGACAGGGATGGGTGAAAAACTGTTTTTT.

The chain recombines TRBV27 with TRBJ1-2; perhaps TRBD1 as D (5 bases). The V end lost 8 bases, the J end lost 4 bases, and 11 bases lay between the germline ends. The CDR3 has 12 residues. CDR1 and CDR2 from the germline V gene are MNHEY and SMNVEV (reference sequence). The CDR3 DNA reads TGTGCCAGCCGGGGCAGCTTCTATGGCTACACCTTC. Its translation is CASRGSFYGYTF.

The chain is built from TRBV19 and TRBJ2-1; perhaps TRBD1 as D (6 bases). This CDR3 region has 15 residues. Trimming shortened V by 3 bases and J by 2 bases, and 11 bases separated the two germline ends. Germline V gene sequence: CDR1 LNHDA, CDR2 SQIVND (reference sequence). Here the CDR3 reads CASSIYRAAYNEQFF. CDR3 DNA: TGTGCCAGTAGTATTTACAGGGCCGCCTACAATGAGCAGTTCTTC.

The chain joins TRBV4-2 to TRBJ2-2; D tentatively reads TRBD1 or TRBD2 (5 bases each). Trimming stripped 0 bases from V and 7 bases from J, with 15 bases between. There are 16 residues in the CDR3. Germline CDR1 and CDR2: LGHNA and YNFKEQ. The DNA for the CDR3 is TGTGCCAGCAGCCAAGAAGAGGGACGGGCGGACGGGGAGCTGTTTTTT. Residues: CASSQEEGRADGELFF.

This clone was detected once. The gene calls are TRBV28 and TRBJ1-6; possibly TRBD1 for D (5 bases). The CDR3 covers 14 residues. Trimming cost V 2 bases and J 7 bases, with 9 bases left between them. CDR1 MDHEN and CDR2 SYDVKM come from the germline V gene. CDR3 nucleotide sequence: TGTGCCAGCAGTTTAAGACAGACGAATTCACCCCTCCACTTT. This encodes CASSLRQTNSPLHF. The variable domain in full, completed from reference TRBV28 and TRBJ1-6, reads DVKVTQSSRYLVKRTGEKVFLECVQDMDHENMFWYRQDPGLGLRLIYFSYDVKMKEKGDIPEGYSVSREKKERFSLILESASTNQTSMYLCASSLRQTNSPLHFGNGTRLTVT.

About this clone: Other DNA sequences within the sample encode an identical CDR3. The chain recombines TRBV5-6 with TRBJ2-7; no clear D. CDR3 length: 13 residues. Germline V lookup: CDR1 SGHDT, CDR2 YYEEEE. Trimming cost V 2 bases and J 0 bases, with 6 bases left between them. CDR3 loop: CASSFQSSYEQYF. CDR3 nucleotides: TGTGCCAGCAGCTTCCAGAGCTCCTACGAGCAGTACTTC.